This TCR beta chain was sequenced in a study of T cell responses to AZD1222 COVID-19 vaccine. Germline-derived CDR1 and CDR2 are MGHDK and SYGVNS. The V end lost 1 base, the J end lost 3 bases, and 6 bases lay between the germline ends. This CDR3 has 14 amino acids. Clones were sequenced by immunoSEQ multiplex PCR, and TCRdb holds only the in-frame ones, with some missing. The sample comprises 150,000 to 160,000 clones, 90% of which are singletons, and about 1.6% rests with the top ten. The table lists this clone with a few counts. This TCR derives from an adult who received the AZD1222 COVID-19 vaccine. The source material was peripheral blood, sampled 28 days after the second AZD1222 dose. The rearrangement joins TRBV25-1 to TRBJ2-2; the D gene is possibly TRBD1 (5 bases). This chain's CDR3 is CASSELGDTGELFF. The CDR3 bases are TGTGCCAGCAGTGAATTAGGGGACACCGGGGAGCTGTTTTTT.